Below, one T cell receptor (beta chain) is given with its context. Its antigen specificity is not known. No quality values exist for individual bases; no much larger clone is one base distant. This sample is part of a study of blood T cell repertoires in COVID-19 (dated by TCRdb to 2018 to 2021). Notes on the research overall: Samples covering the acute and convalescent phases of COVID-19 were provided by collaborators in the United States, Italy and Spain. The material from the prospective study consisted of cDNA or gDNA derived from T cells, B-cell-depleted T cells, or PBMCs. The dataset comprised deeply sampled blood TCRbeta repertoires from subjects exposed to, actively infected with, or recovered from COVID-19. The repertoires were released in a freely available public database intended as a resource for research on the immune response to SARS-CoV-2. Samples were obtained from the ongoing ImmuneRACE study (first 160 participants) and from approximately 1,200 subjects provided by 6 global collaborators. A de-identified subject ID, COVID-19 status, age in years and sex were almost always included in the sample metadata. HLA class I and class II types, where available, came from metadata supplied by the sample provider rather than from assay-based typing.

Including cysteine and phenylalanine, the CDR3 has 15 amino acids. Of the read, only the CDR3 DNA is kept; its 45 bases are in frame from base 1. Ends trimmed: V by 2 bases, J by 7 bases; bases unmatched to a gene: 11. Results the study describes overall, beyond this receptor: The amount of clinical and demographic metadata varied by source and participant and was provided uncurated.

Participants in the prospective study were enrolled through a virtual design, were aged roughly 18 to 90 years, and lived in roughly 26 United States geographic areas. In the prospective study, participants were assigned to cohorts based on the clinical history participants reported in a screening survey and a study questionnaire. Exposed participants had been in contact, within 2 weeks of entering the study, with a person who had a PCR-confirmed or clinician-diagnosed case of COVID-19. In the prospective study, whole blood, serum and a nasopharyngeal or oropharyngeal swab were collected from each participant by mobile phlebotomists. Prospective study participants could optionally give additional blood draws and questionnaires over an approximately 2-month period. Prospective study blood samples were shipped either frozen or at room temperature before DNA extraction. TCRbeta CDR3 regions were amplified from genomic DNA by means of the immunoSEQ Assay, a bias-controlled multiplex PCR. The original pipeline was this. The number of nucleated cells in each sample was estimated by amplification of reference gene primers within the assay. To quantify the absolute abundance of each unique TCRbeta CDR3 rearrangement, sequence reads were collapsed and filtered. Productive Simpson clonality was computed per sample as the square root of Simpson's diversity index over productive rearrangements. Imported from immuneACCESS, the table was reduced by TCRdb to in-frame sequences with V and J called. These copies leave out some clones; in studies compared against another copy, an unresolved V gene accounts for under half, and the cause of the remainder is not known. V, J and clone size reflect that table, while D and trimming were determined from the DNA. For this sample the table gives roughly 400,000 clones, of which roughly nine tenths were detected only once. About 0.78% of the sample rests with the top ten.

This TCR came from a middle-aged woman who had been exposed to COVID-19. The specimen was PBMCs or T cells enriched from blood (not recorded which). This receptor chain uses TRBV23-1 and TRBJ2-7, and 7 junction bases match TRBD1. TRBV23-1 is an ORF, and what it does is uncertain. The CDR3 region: CASSQRDRALWEQYF. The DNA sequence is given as TGCGCCAGCAGTCAAAGGGACAGAGCTTTGTGGGAGCAGTACTTC.